The subject of this entry is one T cell receptor beta chain. Its antigen is not known. This CDR3 has 15 residues. The V and J ends lost 5 bases and 4 bases respectively, with 14 bases between them. Germline V gene lookup returns CDR1 LNHNV and CDR2 YYDKDF (reference sequence). This sample was included in a study of shared clonotypes between healthy human individuals. Study-wide findings and caveats: An effect of sequencing depth on clonotype sharing among donors was expected. Represented diversity (both genetic and exposure-history) was limited by the small number of donors.

The sequencing of unsorted PBMC DNA took place on ten immunoSEQ deep assay plates. The protocol was immunoSEQ multiplex PCR, while the TCRdb copy is restricted to in-frame clones and leaves out a portion. This sample has about 490,000 clones, with approximately 78% found just once. The genes are TRBV15 and TRBJ2-2; possibly TRBD1 or TRBD2 for D (5 bases each). Sequencing was performed on PBMCs. This TCR was sampled from a woman aged 40 to 49 in good health. Some clones in this sample may be carry-over from other donors' samples. DNA of the CDR3: TGTGCCACCAGCGAGGGGAAATGGCGCACCGGGGAGCTGTTTTTT. This codes for CATSEGKWRTGELFF. The full variable domain, rest sourced from reference TRBV15 and TRBJ2-2, is DAMVIQNPRYQVTQFGKPVTLSCSQTLNHNVMYWYQQKSSQAPKLLFHYYDKDFNNEADTPDNFQSRRPNTSFCFLDIRSPGLGDTAMYLCATSEGKWRTGELFFGEGSRLTVL.